This T cell receptor beta chain was identified in a study of graft-versus-host responses after intestinal transplantation. There were around 200,000 CFSE-labeled responder cells plated together with around 200,000 irradiated, violet-dye-labeled stimulator cells. Dividing CFSE-low CD3+CD4+ and CD3+CD8+ responders were isolated by sorting after the reaction. The protocol was immunoSEQ multiplex PCR, while the TCRdb copy is restricted to in-frame clones and leaves out a portion. The sample lists about 2,000 clones; about two fifths were seen once. This CDR3 region has 15 residues. Germline trimming cut 0 bases from V and 3 bases from J; bases unmatched to any gene: 3. Germline V gives CDR1 LGHNA, CDR2 YSLEER.

The J gene is TRBJ1-2, the V gene TRBV4-3; 8 positions match TRBD1. This receptor was taken from a human patient who was an organ donor for intestinal transplantation. The sequences come from alloreactive CD8+ T cells from a mixed lymphocyte reaction culture, collected before transplantation. Subset of the sample: CFSE-low proliferating T cells sorted from roughly 6-day pre-transplant mixed lymphocyte reaction (GvH or HvG direction). CDR3 bases: TGCGCCAGCAGCCAAGATCAGGGGGCCCACTATGGCTACACCTTC. Protein sequence: CASSQDQGAHYGYTF.